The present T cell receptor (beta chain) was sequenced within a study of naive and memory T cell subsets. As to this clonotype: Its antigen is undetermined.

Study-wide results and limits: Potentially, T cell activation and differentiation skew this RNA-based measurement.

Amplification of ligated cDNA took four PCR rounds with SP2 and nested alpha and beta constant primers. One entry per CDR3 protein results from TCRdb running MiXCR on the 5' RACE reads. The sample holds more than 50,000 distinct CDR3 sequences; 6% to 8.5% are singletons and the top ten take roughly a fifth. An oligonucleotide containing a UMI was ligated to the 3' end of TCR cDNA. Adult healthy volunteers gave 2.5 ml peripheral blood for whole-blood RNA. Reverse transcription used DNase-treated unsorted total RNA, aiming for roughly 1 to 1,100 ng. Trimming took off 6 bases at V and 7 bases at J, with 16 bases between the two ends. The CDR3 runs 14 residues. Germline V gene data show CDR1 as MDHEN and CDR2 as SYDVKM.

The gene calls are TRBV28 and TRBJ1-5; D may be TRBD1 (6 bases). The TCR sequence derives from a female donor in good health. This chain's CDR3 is CASRGGRVAQPQHF. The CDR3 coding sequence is TGTGCCAGCAGGGGGGGGCGCGTCGCCCAGCCCCAGCATTTT.